This is a list of T cell receptor beta chains from one sample in a study of beta chain features in type 1 diabetes. The repertoire was sequenced with immunoSEQ multiplex PCR; TCRdb's copy has only in-frame clones and lacks some. Of under 130,000 clones in the sample, 25% to 30% were seen once. The sample comprised central memory CD4+ T cells from blood. These receptors were taken from a woman in her late teens or twenties with type 1 diabetes. Both conserved end residues are part of each CDR3. The D gene is left open where the match is weak. Size is omitted from some rows. Given values are once, few, many or a class for expanded clones.

d_call,clone_size,j_call,v_call,cdr3_nt,cdr3_aa
-,-,TRBJ1-4,TRBV9,TGTGCCAGCAGCGTCGCCGGGACATCTAATGAAAAACTGTTTTTT,CASSVAGTSNEKLFF
-,few,TRBJ1-1,TRBV2,TGTGCCAGCAGAGGACAGTTTAACACTGAAGCTTTCTTT,CASRGQFNTEAFF
-,-,TRBJ2-2,TRBV29-1,TGCAGCGTCAGAGTAGGGGCCGGGGAGCTGTTTTTT,CSVRVGAGELFF
-,-,TRBJ1-5,TRBV19,TGTGCCAGTAGTATCGTAGGCGGTAGCAATCAGCCCCAGCATTTT,CASSIVGGSNQPQHF
-,-,TRBJ1-5,TRBV27,TGTGCCAGCAGAGCAACCTGGACTATGGCCCAGCATTTT,CASRATWTMAQHF
-,-,TRBJ2-7,TRBV30,TGTGCCTGGAGTGTCCGTACAGACGGCGAGCAGTACTTC,CAWSVRTDGEQYF
-,-,TRBJ2-3,TRBV11-3,TGTGCCAGCAGCTTAGTAGCAGATACGCAGTATTTT,CASSLVADTQYF
-,few,TRBJ1-2,TRBV6-5,TGTGCCAGCAGGGACCGGGACATTTATGGCTACACCTTC,CASRDRDIYGYTF
-,few,TRBJ1-1,TRBV11-2,TGTGCCAGCACCCCGACTGTAGGGAACACTGAAGCTTTCTTT,CASTPTVGNTEAFF
TRBD1,few,TRBJ2-4,TRBV30,TGTGCCTGGAGTAACCGACGGACAGGGGATATGGGCAAAAACATTCAGTACTTC,CAWSNRRTGDMGKNIQYF